The subject of this entry is one TCR beta chain. This entry belongs to a study of blood T cell repertoires in COVID-19. Looking at the study overall: The origin of the acute and convalescent COVID-19 samples was the United States, Italy and Spain. T cells, B-cell-depleted T cells, or PBMCs supplied cDNA or gDNA.

The CDR3 totals 15 residues. The V and J ends lost 0 bases and 4 bases respectively, with 11 bases between them. Germline-derived CDR1 and CDR2 are SGDLS and YYNGEE. The data were produced by immunoSEQ multiplex PCR, yet TCRdb's version contains in-frame clones alone and is incomplete. This table has 300,000 to 450,000 clones, around 87% appearing once. The chain recombines TRBV9 with TRBJ2-1; the D gene is possibly TRBD1 (6 bases). This sequence was found in a human donor in a cohort sampled during active COVID-19. The sequencing input was peripheral blood. As DNA, the CDR3 is TGTGCCAGCAGCGTAGCAGGGGATCCTTACAATGAGCAGTTCTTC. The encoded protein is CASSVAGDPYNEQFF.